This T cell receptor (beta chain) comes out of a study of T cell responses to AZD1222 COVID-19 vaccine. The wider study: Pooled samples include second doses given at about 4 or 12 weeks.

Regarding this clone: Its antigen is not identified. The junction shows a germline mismatch at one end, possibly a read error.

Method: immunoSEQ multiplex PCR; TCRdb's copy keeps in-frame clones and lacks some. Altogether 65,000 to 80,000 clones are present, around 90% being singletons, with the ten largest covering roughly 24%. Germline assignment: CDR1 SGHAT and CDR2 FQNNGV. The CDR3 covers 13 residues. Findings of the study overall: Repertoires were sampled only after the peak T cell response. Baseline antibody screening turned up just a handful of seropositive AZD1222 recipients. Reports indicate that nearly half of spike-specific TCRs are directed at unmutated variant regions.

The rearrangement links TRBV11-2 to TRBJ2-5; possibly TRBD2 for D (5 bases). The TCR was taken from an adult in good health. The sequencing here drew on peripheral blood, taken on day 0 of AZD1222 vaccination. CDR3 in DNA: TGTGCCAGCAGCATAGAGGGCGGTTTGGGCCAGTACTTC. Its translation: CASSIEGGLGQYF.